This section outlines one T cell receptor beta chain sequence together with its context. What it binds is not known. These data originate in a study of vaccination and CD4 T cells after COVID-19. Treatment reported: approximately 11-day PBMC culture with coronavirus spike peptide pools or control peptides (ViraFEST assay). Vaccination was preceded and followed by negative nucleocapsid antibodies in healthy vaccine recipients, showing no prior SARS-CoV-2 infection. This CDR3 is built from 12 residues. CDR1 and CDR2 from the germline V gene are MNHEY and SMNVEV (reference sequence). V lost 6 bases, J lost 5 bases, and 10 bases lay in between. Sequencing of the DNA from cultured CD4+ T cells was carried out with the Oncomine TCR Beta short-read assay. MiXCR, run by TCRdb on the PCR reads, gives a single entry per CDR3 protein. This sample has about 15,000 distinct CDR3 sequences; roughly 74% occur once, and the top ten carry nearly 10%.

This sequence originates from a human donor who received a COVID-19 vaccine. This chain uses TRBV27 with TRBJ2-5; D unresolved. Here the sequenced sample was CD4+ T cells from blood, cultured in vitro, taken after SARS-CoV-2 vaccination. The CDR3 DNA reads TGTGCCAGCAGCCCCGAAGGGGAGACCCAGTACTTC. This sequence encodes CASSPEGETQYF.